This T cell receptor beta chain was captured in a study of graft-versus-host responses after intestinal transplantation. Study at large: Once they had received anti-thymocyte globulin induction, all recipients took tacrolimus and steroids for approximately three years.

The study, taken as a whole, reports: Early after transplant, HvG declines were associated with peak levels of circulating GvH clones.

This CDR3 contains 15 residues. The J segment lost 2 bases and the V segment lost 5 bases, leaving 8 bases of the junction unmatched. Germline loops: CDR1 PRHDT, CDR2 FYEKMQ (reference sequence). Comment on this clone: What it binds is not known.

The assay was immunoSEQ multiplex PCR, and TCRdb's table has in-frame clones only and misses some. This table holds around 110,000 clones, roughly 93% found once. The source was unstimulated CD8+ T cells sorted from spleen or lymph node cells, collected before transplant. The receptor comes from a human donor who was the organ donor for an intestinal transplant. The chain carries TRBV13 and TRBJ1-2; 7 bases agree with TRBD1. The CDR3: CASSPNARGNYGYTF. CDR3 nucleotides: TGTGCCAGCAGCCCCAACGCCAGGGGGAACTATGGCTACACCTTC.